Shown below are 10 T cell receptor beta chains from a single sample sequenced in a study of early T cells in non-severe SARS-CoV-2 infection. Each CDR3 protein is one row after TCRdb ran MiXCR on the 5' RACE reads. The data contain more than 85,000 distinct CDR3 sequences, approximately 15% of them singletons. The material sequenced was whole blood, taken at baseline. The receptors were gathered from an adult who was a healthcare worker with PCR-confirmed SARS-CoV-2 infection or an uninfected control (not recorded which).

The rearrangement links TRBV5-1 to TRBJ2-7; 13 bases match TRBD2. J was trimmed by 7 bases and V by 4 bases; bases with no gene match: 14. Germline loops: CDR1 SGHRS, CDR2 YFSETQ. This CDR3 has 17 residues. Here the CDR3 reads CASSILTGTSGTAEQYF. The CDR3 DNA follows: TGCGCCAGCAGCATTCTCACCGGGACTAGCGGGACTGCGGAGCAGTACTTC.

The chain joins TRBV6-6 to TRBJ2-1; no firm D call. Trimming took 2 bases from V and 7 from J, leaving 12 bases between them. The CDR3 totals 14 residues. CDR1 is MNHNY, CDR2 SVGAGI, per germline (reference sequence). The CDR3 region is CASSYPSESNEQFF. The CDR3 region has the DNA TGTGCCAGCAGTTACCCCTCCGAGTCGAATGAGCAGTTCTTC.

A few counts support this clonotype. This chain uses TRBV7-9 with TRBJ2-7; the D gene is possibly TRBD2 (7 bases). Deletions cut 1 base from V and 6 bases from J, with 13 bases between. The germline CDR1 and CDR2 sequences are SEHNR and FQNEAQ (reference sequence). The CDR3 totals 14 residues. The CDR3 DNA is TGTGCCAGCAGCTTAGAGGGAGGGACACGCGAGCAGTACTTC. Encoded protein: CASSLEGGTREQYF.

The chain is built from TRBV28 and TRBJ2-7; D uncertain. Trimming removed 3 bases at V and 3 bases at J, with 12 bases between. The length of the CDR3 is 14 residues. Looked up from germline, CDR1 is MDHEN and CDR2 is SYDVKM. As DNA, the CDR3 is TGTGCCAGCAGTTTCCGGCTAGTGAACTACGAGCAGTACTTC. Amino acids: CASSFRLVNYEQYF. Full variable domain (outside the CDR3, taken from reference TRBV28 and TRBJ2-7): DVKVTQSSRYLVKRTGEKVFLECVQDMDHENMFWYRQDPGLGLRLIYFSYDVKMKEKGDIPEGYSVSREKKERFSLILESASTNQTSMYLCASSFRLVNYEQYFGPGTRLTVT.

V usage is TRBV20-1 and J usage is TRBJ2-2; the D is unclear. CDR1 and CDR2 from the germline V gene are DFQATT and SNEGSKA (reference sequence). Between the trimmed V and J ends, which lost 1 base and 7 bases, there was a span of 7 bases. This CDR3 has 12 residues. CDR3: CSARVGNGELFF. The CDR3 DNA sequence: TGCAGTGCTAGAGTCGGTAACGGGGAGCTGTTTTTT.

This clonotype was seen a few times. This sequence joins TRBV25-1 and TRBJ2-7, with D possibly being TRBD2 (6 bases). Trimming shortened V by 1 base and J by 0 bases, and 13 bases separated the two germline ends. CDR1 and CDR2 from the germline V gene are MGHDK and SYGVNS. The CDR3 is 16 residues long. The CDR3 protein is CASSEWDGGSSYEQYF. Here the CDR3 DNA reads TGTGCCAGCAGTGAATGGGACGGAGGGAGCTCCTACGAGCAGTACTTC.

The sample holds many counts of this clonotype. The rearrangement links TRBV7-2 to TRBJ1-1; D gene uncertain. The CDR3 is made up of 14 amino acids. From germline, CDR1 is SGHTA and CDR2 FQGNSA. Trimming took off 4 bases at V and 1 base at J, with 10 bases between the two ends. The CDR3 nucleotides are TGTGCCAGCAGCTCCACGATCAAGAACACTGAAGCTTTCTTT. Encoded protein: CASSSTIKNTEAFF.

The table lists this clonotype with many counts. The chain is built from TRBV4-1 and TRBJ1-4, with 8 bases that match TRBD1. The germline V gene encodes CDR1 MGHRA and CDR2 YSYEKL. V shed 4 bases, J shed 7 bases, and the junction held 8 bases outside the gene matches. CDR3 length equals 15 residues. The CDR3 DNA reads as TGCGCCAGCAGCCCGGACAGGGCCTTTGGTGAAAAACTGTTTTTT. This codes for CASSPDRAFGEKLFF.

This clonotype was found a few times. The CDR3 reads CSVQGAEEKLFF. For the CDR3, the DNA is TGCAGCGTACAGGGGGCAGAAGAAAAACTGTTTTTT. V is TRBV29-1 and J is TRBJ1-4; 9 bases are shared with TRBD1. V trimming: 6 bases; J trimming: 8 bases; junction bases outside the gene matches: 4. CDR3 length equals 12 residues. Germline CDR1 SQVTM, CDR2 ANQGSEA.

This clonotype was recorded at least ten times. The chain has TRBV5-4 and TRBJ1-2, with D possibly matching TRBD1 (6 bases). The CDR3 is made up of 14 amino acids. In germline, CDR1 is SGHNT, CDR2 YYREEE (reference sequence). V gave up 2 bases and J gave up 8 bases, with 16 bases separating them. In nucleotides, the CDR3 is TGTGCCAGCAGCTTTTTTATCGGGGGCGAGGGCTACACCTTC. Its translation: CASSFFIGGEGYTF.